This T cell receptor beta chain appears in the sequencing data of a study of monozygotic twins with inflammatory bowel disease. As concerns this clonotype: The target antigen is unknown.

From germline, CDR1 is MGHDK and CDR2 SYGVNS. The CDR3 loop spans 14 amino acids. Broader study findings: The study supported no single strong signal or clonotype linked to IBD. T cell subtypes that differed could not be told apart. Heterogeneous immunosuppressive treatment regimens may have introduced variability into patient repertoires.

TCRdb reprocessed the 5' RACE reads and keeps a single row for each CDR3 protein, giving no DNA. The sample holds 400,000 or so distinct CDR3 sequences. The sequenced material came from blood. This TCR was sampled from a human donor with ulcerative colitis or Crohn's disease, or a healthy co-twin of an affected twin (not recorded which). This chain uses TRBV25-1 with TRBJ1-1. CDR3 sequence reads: CASSDDGRDTEAFF.